This T cell receptor (beta chain) was recorded in a study of CD8 T cells in ankylosing spondylitis. General observations from the study: Prior work had noted some motif variants in reactive arthritis blood and synovial fluid. Disease-linked clones were reportedly significantly enriched in matched ankylosing spondylitis synovial fluid. Disease-linked clones proved CD8+ and comparatively uncommon in peripheral blood. A TCR beta motif of several highly homologous variants seemed to mark ankylosing spondylitis blood.

Construction of TCR beta libraries was performed using quantitative 5'-RACE with molecular barcodes. TCRdb analysed the 5' RACE reads with MiXCR anew, one entry per CDR3 protein. This table has almost 400,000 distinct CDR3 sequences, more than 20% appearing once. Trimming pared 1 base from V and 2 bases from J, leaving 14 bases between. Per the germline V gene, CDR1 is SGHDT and CDR2 is YYEEEE. The CDR3 is 16 residues long. There are a few counts of this clonotype. The antigen is undetermined. The receptor's source is a male donor with ankylosing spondylitis. Sequencing was performed on blood, either unsorted or a sorted T cell fraction (not recorded which). The chain combines TRBV5-6 with TRBJ2-3; D ambiguous. The CDR3 DNA sequence: TGTGCCAGCAGCTTGATTTCGCGGCCGTCCACAGATACGCAGTATTTT. Amino acids: CASSLISRPSTDTQYF.